This T cell receptor (beta chain) was retrieved from a study of blood T cell repertoires in COVID-19 (dated by TCRdb to about 2020). Study-level background: Samples from collaborators originated in the United States, Italy and Spain and spanned both the acute and convalescent phases of COVID-19. The prospective study material was composed of cDNA or gDNA derived from T cells, B-cell-depleted T cells, or PBMCs. The dataset comprised deeply sampled blood TCRbeta repertoires from subjects exposed to, actively infected with, or recovered from COVID-19. The repertoires were made available in a free public database intended to serve as a resource for research on the immune response to SARS-CoV-2. Samples came from the ongoing ImmuneRACE study (first 160 participants) plus 1,254 subjects from 6 global collaborators. Nearly every sample came with metadata listing a de-identified subject ID, COVID-19 status, age in years and sex. HLA class I and class II types, where available, came from metadata supplied by the sample provider rather than from assay-based typing. Study-wide findings and limitations: How much clinical and demographic metadata was included differed by source and by participant, and the metadata was provided uncurated.

In the prospective study, participants were roughly 18 to 89 years old, resided in about two dozen geographic areas of the United States, and were enrolled through a virtual design. In the prospective study, participants were assigned to cohorts based on the clinical history participants reported in a screening survey and a study questionnaire. ImmuneRACE Cohort 3 recovered participants were defined by two consecutive negative NP/OP PCR tests, healthcare professional clearance, or symptom resolution. In the prospective study, whole blood, serum and a nasopharyngeal or oropharyngeal swab were collected from each participant by mobile phlebotomists. Prospective study participants could optionally give additional blood draws and questionnaires over an approximately 2-month period. Before DNA extraction, prospective study blood samples were shipped either frozen or at room temperature. TCRbeta CDR3 regions were amplified from genomic DNA by means of the immunoSEQ Assay, a bias-controlled multiplex PCR. On the authors' methods: The number of nucleated cells in each sample was estimated from the amplification of reference gene primers within the assay. To quantify the absolute abundance of each unique TCRbeta CDR3 rearrangement, sequence reads were collapsed and filtered. Productive Simpson clonality was computed per sample as the square root of Simpson's diversity index over productive rearrangements. TCRdb provides this immuneACCESS table in a form limited to in-frame rearrangements. Some clones are lacking; in checked studies, under half of them reflect an unresolved V gene, and why the rest are absent is not known. D and trimming come from the DNA, and the V and J calls and clone size come from that table. A total of about 220,000 clones appear in this sample, approximately 84% of them only once. The ten top clones hold 15% of the sample.

V lost 2 bases and J lost 1 base, and the count of bases not matched to a germline gene is 4. The germline V gene (reference sequence) specifies WNHNN as CDR1 and SYGVQD as CDR2. The CDR3 runs 16 residues from the cysteine to the phenylalanine. CDR3 DNA is the only sequence kept; it has 48 bases, read in frame from the first base. To note about this clone: It has no known antigen specificity. No base quality values were provided; no much bigger clone lies one nucleotide off.

This receptor was obtained from a man aged 35 to 55 who had recovered from COVID-19. The sequencing sample was made of PBMCs or T cells enriched from blood (not recorded which). The rearrangement combines TRBV10-1 with TRBJ2-5, with 10 bases in between that match TRBD2. The DNA sequence is TGCGCCAGCAGTGAGGCTAGCGGGAGAGGCCAAGAGACCCAGTACTTC. The translation is CASSEASGRGQETQYF.